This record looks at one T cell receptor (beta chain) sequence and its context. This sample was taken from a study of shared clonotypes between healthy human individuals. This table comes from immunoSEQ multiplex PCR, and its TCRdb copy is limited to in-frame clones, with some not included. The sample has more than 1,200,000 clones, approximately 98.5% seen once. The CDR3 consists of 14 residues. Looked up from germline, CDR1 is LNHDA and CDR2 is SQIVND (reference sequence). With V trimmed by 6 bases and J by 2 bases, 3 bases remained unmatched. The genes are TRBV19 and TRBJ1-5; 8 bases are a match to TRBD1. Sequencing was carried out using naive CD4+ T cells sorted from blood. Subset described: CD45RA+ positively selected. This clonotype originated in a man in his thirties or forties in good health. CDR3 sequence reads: CASRQTGGNQPQHF. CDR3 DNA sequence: TGTGCCAGTAGACAGACAGGGGGCAATCAGCCCCAGCATTTT.